The 18 T cell receptor beta chains given below trace back to one sample, sequenced in a study of control samples from healthy donors and cancer patients. Assay: immunoSEQ multiplex PCR; the TCRdb copy retains only in-frame clones and omits some. The table shows around 76,000 clones, with 94% occurring only once. The sequencing input was blood. Receptors originate from a woman aged 35 to 49 in good health.

This clone came up a few times. The chain employs TRBV10-1 and TRBJ2-3, with D unresolved. V lost 6 bases to trimming and J lost 2 bases, with 6 bases between them. CDR3 length: 12 residues. Germline CDR1 reads WNHNN; CDR2 reads SYGVQD (reference sequence). The CDR3 spells CASRRDTDTQYF. CDR3 nucleotides: TGCGCCAGCAGACGCGACACAGATACGCAGTATTTT.

The count of this clone is one. V gene TRBV18 combines with J gene TRBJ2-1; D remains unclear. The CDR3 runs 14 residues. The V and J ends lost 4 bases and 0 bases respectively, with 7 bases between them. Germline CDR1 reads KGHSH; CDR2 reads LQKENI. CDR3 protein: CASSLDSSYNEQFF. The CDR3 coding sequence is TGTGCCAGCTCACTGGATAGCTCCTACAATGAGCAGTTCTTC.

This chain uses TRBV4-2 with TRBJ2-4; D is perhaps TRBD2 (6 bases). CDR3 size: 15 residues. CDR1 and CDR2 from the germline V gene are LGHNA and YNFKEQ. Trimming cost V 4 bases and J 1 base, with 11 bases left between them. The CDR3 nucleotides are TGTGCCAGCAGCCGGGACTCTACTGCCAAAAACATTCAGTACTTC. Its translation: CASSRDSTAKNIQYF.

The J gene is TRBJ1-1, the V gene TRBV19, with D unresolved. Deletions cut 6 bases from V and 4 bases from J, with 6 bases between. Germline CDR1 and CDR2: LNHDA and SQIVND (reference sequence). There are 11 residues in the CDR3. The CDR3 DNA reads as TGTGCCAGTAGCAGGCGCACTGAAGCTTTCTTT. This codes for CASSRRTEAFF.

The gene calls are TRBV7-9 and TRBJ1-1; D remains unclear. The V end lost 1 base, the J end lost 0 bases, and 9 bases lay between the germline ends. CDR3 size: 15 residues. Per germline, CDR1 SEHNR and CDR2 FQNEAQ (reference sequence). Here the CDR3 DNA reads TGTGCCAGCAGCTTAGACGTCGGCATGAACACTGAAGCTTTCTTT. Protein sequence: CASSLDVGMNTEAFF. Full variable domain (rest looked up from reference TRBV7-9 and TRBJ1-1): DTGVSQNPRHKITKRGQNVTFRCDPISEHNRLYWYRQTLGQGPEFLTYFQNEAQLEKSRLLSDRFSAERPKGSFSTLEIQRTEQGDSAMYLCASSLDVGMNTEAFFGQGTRLTVV.

V and J are TRBV6-5 and TRBJ2-1, with 14 bases aligning to TRBD2. V lost 6 bases, J lost 5 bases, and 3 bases stayed unmatched. The CDR3 covers 15 residues. The germline V gene has CDR1 MNHEY and CDR2 SVGAGI. CDR3 bases: TGTGCCAGCAGCCCGGGACTAGCGGGAGACAATGAGCAGTTCTTC. Its protein is CASSPGLAGDNEQFF.

This clone has just one count. The chain combines TRBV20-1 with TRBJ2-7; no clear D gene. The CDR3 runs to 11 residues. Looked up from germline, CDR1 is DFQATT and CDR2 is SNEGSKA (reference sequence). Trimming pared 5 bases from V and 7 bases from J, leaving 12 bases between. This chain's CDR3 is CSAAGGGEQYF. CDR3 nucleotides: TGCAGTGCTGCTGGCGGTGGGGAGCAGTACTTC.

This chain links TRBV7-8 with TRBJ2-1, with 14 bases lining up with TRBD2. In germline, CDR1 is SGHVS, CDR2 FQNEAQ. The CDR3 loop spans 20 amino acids. V trimming: 1 base; J trimming: 5 bases; junction bases outside the gene matches: 13. CDR3 sequence reads: CASSLGGLAGVFDRHNEQFF. The CDR3 region has the DNA TGTGCCAGCAGCTTAGGGGGACTAGCGGGAGTTTTTGATCGTCACAATGAGCAGTTCTTC.

This chain links TRBV7-6 with TRBJ1-3; D not certain. The V gene's germline CDR1 is SGHVS and CDR2 FNYEAQ. This CDR3 region has 17 residues. V lost 3 bases and J lost 3, with 18 bases in between. The CDR3 region is CASSFSNGEVNGNTIYF. The CDR3 DNA is TGTGCCAGCAGCTTCTCCAATGGAGAGGTGAATGGAAACACCATATATTTT.

The chain uses TRBV29-1 and TRBJ1-2; 11 bases match TRBD1. The CDR3 contains 16 residues. Trimming at V came to 4 bases and at J to 4 bases, leaving 11 bases not matched to a gene. Looked up from germline, CDR1 is SQVTM and CDR2 is ANQGSEA. CDR3 sequence (DNA): TGCAGCGTTGGAGGGACAGGGGGGGTGTTGATCTATGGCTACACCTTC. Translated, it gives CSVGGTGGVLIYGYTF.

The rearrangement links TRBV6-1 to TRBJ1-1; tentatively, D is TRBD1 (5 bases). Germline values: CDR1 MNHNS, CDR2 SASEGT. CDR3 length equals 15 residues. Trimming stripped 3 bases from V and 5 bases from J, with 16 bases between. CDR3 in amino acids: CASSEYQGGETEAFF. In nucleotides, the CDR3 is TGTGCCAGCAGTGAGTACCAGGGTGGGGAAACTGAAGCTTTCTTT.

As for this clone: The junction differs from germline at one of its ends, possibly a read error. The chain is built from TRBV7-7 and TRBJ2-2, with TRBD2 as a possible D gene (5 bases). Germline CDR1 reads SSHAT; CDR2 reads FNYEAQ (reference sequence). The CDR3 consists of 13 residues. The CDR3 DNA is TGTGCTAGCAGCCCCGGGGTGGACGGGGAGCTGTTTTTT. Residues: CASSPGVDGELFF.

The rearrangement links TRBV7-2 to TRBJ1-1, with D hard to call. The CDR3 loop spans 12 amino acids. Trimming pared 8 bases from V and 6 bases from J, leaving 13 bases between. Germline loops: CDR1 SGHTA, CDR2 FQGNSA. In DNA form, the CDR3 reads TGTGCCAGCGGGTTATGGAGTGCTGAAGCTTTCTTT. It yields the protein CASGLWSAEAFF. Filled out from reference TRBV7-2 and TRBJ1-1, the complete variable domain reads GAGVSQSPSNKVTEKGKDVELRCDPISGHTALYWYRQSLGQGLEFLIYFQGNSAPDKSGLPSDRFSAERTGGSVSTLTIQRTQQEDSAVYLCASGLWSAEAFFGQGTRLTVV.

The chain has TRBV7-9 and TRBJ2-3; 12 bases map to TRBD2. Germline CDR1 reads SEHNR; CDR2 reads FQNEAQ (reference sequence). The junction had 22 bases not matched to a gene; V was cut back by 6 bases and J by 9 bases. This CDR3 comprises 19 residues. CDR3 residues: CASRRPGLAGGPSKSTQYF. In DNA form, the CDR3 reads TGTGCCAGCAGAAGACCCGGGCTAGCGGGGGGGCCATCGAAATCCACGCAGTATTTT.

The chain employs TRBV3-1 (or the pseudogene TRBV3-2) and TRBJ2-2; 14 bases agree with TRBD2. Germline CDR1 is LGHDT and CDR2 is YNNKEL (reference sequence). V lost 1 base to trimming and J lost 5 bases; unmatched junction nucleotides: 3. The CDR3 has 17 amino acids. The CDR3 region has the DNA TGTGCCAGCAGCCAAGCCGGACTAGCGGGAGGTACCGGGGAGCTGTTTTTT. The encoded protein is CASSQAGLAGGTGELFF.

CDR3 nucleotide sequence: TGTGCCAGCAGATACGTGAACACTGAAGCTTTCTTT. Its protein product is CASRYVNTEAFF. The genes are TRBV6-5 and TRBJ1-1; D not certain. The CDR3 is 12 amino acids. V lost 6 bases and J 0 bases, leaving 5 bases between the germline ends. The germline CDR1 and CDR2 sequences are MNHEY and SVGAGI.

The rearrangement uses TRBV7-2 and TRBJ2-5; the D is unclear. The CDR3 is made up of 15 amino acids. Between the trimmed V and J ends, which lost 0 bases and 2 bases, there was a span of 10 bases. The germline gives CDR1 SGHTA, CDR2 FQGNSA. The CDR3 DNA reads TGTGCCAGCAGCTTAGCCGGCGCGACACAAGAGACCCAGTACTTC. Its translation: CASSLAGATQETQYF.

The rearrangement joins TRBV4-3 to TRBJ2-3; 8 bases are shared with TRBD2. V lost 0 bases, J lost 5 bases, and 7 bases stayed unmatched. Germline CDR1 is LGHNA and CDR2 is YSLEER. The CDR3 totals 16 residues. The CDR3 here is CASSQDKSGGVDTQYF. CDR3 in DNA: TGCGCCAGCAGCCAAGATAAGAGCGGGGGAGTAGATACGCAGTATTTT.